The 17 T cell receptor beta chains below come from one sample, sequenced in a study of vaccination and CD4 T cells after COVID-19. Cultured CD4+ T-cell DNA underwent Oncomine TCR Beta short-read sequencing. From the PCR reads, TCRdb called clonotypes with MiXCR, one entry per CDR3 protein. Of 15,000 to 20,000 distinct CDR3 sequences in the sample, approximately 28% were seen once. Treatment given: roughly ten-day PBMC culture with coronavirus spike peptide pools or control peptides (ViraFEST assay). These receptors have no known antigen. Sequenced material: cultured CD4+ T cells from blood. The receptor set was obtained from a human donor with COVID-19.

This clonotype occurred a few times. V usage is TRBV20-1 and J usage is TRBJ1-2; 7 bases are a match to TRBD1. The CDR3 covers 14 residues. The V and J ends lost 3 bases and 5 bases, in that order; junction bases with no gene match: 9. Germline CDR1 and CDR2: DFQATT and SNEGSKA (reference sequence). The CDR3 DNA is TGCAGTGCTAGTTTGGGACAGAACAGATATGGCTACACCTTC. It is translated as CSASLGQNRYGYTF.

In its sample, this clonotype was seen a few times. The rearrangement links TRBV2 to TRBJ1-4, with 7 bases aligning to TRBD1. The ends lost 6 bases at V and 10 bases at J; junction bases unmatched: 5. CDR1 and CDR2 from the germline V gene are SNHLY and FYNNEI. The CDR3 is made up of 12 amino acids. The CDR3: CASRDREVKLFF. The CDR3 coding sequence is TGTGCCAGCAGAGACAGGGAGGTAAAACTGTTTTTT. The full variable domain, rest sourced from reference TRBV2 and TRBJ1-4, is EPEVTQTPSHQVTQMGQEVILRCVPISNHLYFYWYRQILGQKVEFLVSFYNNEISEKSEIFDDQFSVERPDGSNFTLKIRSTKLEDSAMYFCASRDREVKLFFGSGTQLSVL.

The V and J genes are TRBV6-4 and TRBJ2-3, with 8 positions matching TRBD2. Germline CDR1 and CDR2: MRHNA and SNTAGT. The CDR3 has 15 residues. Germline trimming cut 6 bases from V and 3 bases from J; bases unmatched to any gene: 8. The CDR3 DNA is TGTGCCAGCAGCCTGACGGGGGGGAGAACAGATACGCAGTATTTT. Encoded protein: CASSLTGGRTDTQYF.

In its sample, this clonotype was seen a few times. The chain couples TRBV10-1 to TRBJ1-5, with a weak D call TRBD1 (5 bases). The CDR3 runs to 17 residues. Trimming took off 6 bases at V and 0 bases at J, with 18 bases between the two ends. Germline CDR1 reads WNHNN; CDR2 reads SYGVQD (reference sequence). The chain's CDR3 is CASSPGAQIYSNQPQHF. The CDR3 region has the DNA TGCGCCAGCAGCCCCGGGGCCCAAATCTATAGCAATCAGCCCCAGCATTTT.

This rearrangement joins TRBV7-9 to TRBJ2-1; a weak D match, TRBD1 (6 bases). The CDR3 loop spans 16 amino acids. V was shortened by 1 base and J by 1 base, with 11 bases between the two germline ends. CDR1 and CDR2 from the germline V gene are SEHNR and FQNEAQ (reference sequence). CDR3 protein: CASSLGVGGSYNEQFF. In DNA form, the CDR3 reads TGTGCCAGCAGCTTAGGAGTAGGGGGATCCTACAATGAGCAGTTCTTC. The whole variable domain, filled in from reference TRBV7-9 and TRBJ2-1, reads DTGVSQNPRHKITKRGQNVTFRCDPISEHNRLYWYRQTLGQGPEFLTYFQNEAQLEKSRLLSDRFSAERPKGSFSTLEIQRTEQGDSAMYLCASSLGVGGSYNEQFFGPGTRLTVL.

V usage is TRBV19 and J usage is TRBJ2-6; D is undetermined. V lost 5 bases, J lost 0 bases, and 8 bases lay in between. This CDR3 has 15 residues. Germline CDR1 is LNHDA and CDR2 is SQIVND (reference sequence). The CDR3 DNA sequence: TGTGCCAGTAGTCCCACAGTCTCTGGGGCCAACGTCCTGACTTTC. This encodes CASSPTVSGANVLTF.

This clonotype was detected a few times. V and J are TRBV24-1 and TRBJ2-5, with D perhaps TRBD2 (6 bases). This CDR3 has 15 amino acids. V lost 0 bases and J 0 bases, leaving 7 bases between the germline ends. The V gene's germline CDR1 is KGHDR and CDR2 SFDVKD. CDR3: CATSDLGGNQETQYF. CDR3 in DNA: TGTGCCACCAGTGATTTGGGCGGGAACCAAGAGACCCAGTACTTC.

This rearrangement joins TRBV30 to TRBJ2-7; a possible D gene is TRBD2 (5 bases). With 4 bases removed from V and 2 bases from J, the gap between germline ends came to 15 bases. The CDR3 length is 14 residues. Germline lookup yields CDR1 GTSNPN and CDR2 SVGIG (reference sequence). Here the CDR3 DNA reads TGTGCCTGGATACCGGGCTCCGGGACCTACGAGCAGTACTTC. It specifies CAWIPGSGTYEQYF.

The genes are TRBV7-2 and TRBJ2-1; 13 bases match TRBD2. Germline V gene sequence: CDR1 SGHTA, CDR2 FQGNSA. The CDR3 has 17 residues. The V gene end was trimmed by 5 bases and the J gene end by 5 bases; junction bases not matched to a gene: 9. The CDR3 DNA sequence: TGTGCCAGCAGCGCACGGGGACTAGCGGGGATCGACAATGAGCAGTTCTTC. This encodes CASSARGLAGIDNEQFF.

This clonotype has a handful of counts. The genes are TRBV6-1 and TRBJ2-5; 7 bases fit TRBD1. With V trimmed by 10 bases and J by 1 base, 3 bases remained unmatched. CDR1 is MNHNS and CDR2 is SASEGT in the germline V gene. CDR3 length: 12 amino acids. This CDR3 is CATEGAQETQYF. Here the CDR3 DNA reads TGTGCCACCGAGGGGGCCCAAGAGACCCAGTACTTC.

V and J are TRBV5-4 and TRBJ1-6; D is unresolved. The CDR3 covers 16 residues. Germline lookup yields CDR1 SGHNT and CDR2 YYREEE (reference sequence). The ends were cut back, 1 base at V and 0 bases at J, with 8 bases in the middle. This CDR3 reads CASSLSGSSYNSPLHF. CDR3 in DNA: TGTGCCAGCAGCTTGTCGGGGAGCTCCTATAATTCACCCCTCCACTTT.

By sample share, this clonotype is medium-sized. CDR3 protein: CSVLTGVGGYTF. The CDR3 region has the DNA TGCAGCGTTCTTACGGGGGTTGGAGGCTACACCTTC. The chain links TRBV29-1 to TRBJ1-2; D is possibly TRBD1 (5 bases). Per the germline V gene, CDR1 is SQVTM and CDR2 is ANQGSEA. V dropped 5 bases and J dropped 8 bases, with 15 bases sitting between them. The CDR3 is 12 amino acids.

This sequence joins TRBV19 and TRBJ1-5, with 8 positions matching TRBD1. This CDR3 spans 16 amino acids. J gave up 0 bases and V 9 bases, and 10 bases lay outside the gene matches. The germline gives CDR1 LNHDA, CDR2 SQIVND (reference sequence). The CDR3 loop is CASHTQGANSNQPQHF. CDR3 bases: TGTGCCAGCCATACGCAGGGGGCTAATAGCAATCAGCCCCAGCATTTT.

This clonotype appeared once. The genes are TRBV5-5 and TRBJ2-1, with TRBD2 matching over 7 bases. The CDR3 is 16 amino acids. The junction had 10 bases not matched to a gene; V was cut back by 4 bases and J by 3 bases. CDR1 SGHKS and CDR2 YYEKEE come from the germline V gene (reference sequence). CDR3 coding DNA: TGTGCCAGCAGCGGAGGAGGTCTAGCGGACTACAATGAGCAGTTCTTC. Translated, it gives CASSGGGLADYNEQFF.

J is TRBJ1-2 and V is TRBV10-2; no firm D call. Trimming stripped 7 bases from V and 1 base from J, with 10 bases between. This CDR3 region has 13 residues. Germline loops: CDR1 WSHSY, CDR2 SAAADI. The CDR3 here is CASKERGNYGYTF. The CDR3 DNA sequence: TGCGCCAGCAAGGAGCGGGGTAACTATGGCTACACCTTC.

The chain recombines TRBV7-2 with TRBJ1-3, with no clear D. The CDR3 is made up of 16 amino acids. V lost 8 bases and J lost 0, with 17 bases in between. CDR1 SGHTA and CDR2 FQGNSA come from the germline V gene. The DNA for the CDR3 is TGTGCCAGCGGGTTAGGCCCCCTTTCCTCTGGAAACACCATATATTTT. It encodes CASGLGPLSSGNTIYF.

The sample holds a few counts of this clonotype. This CDR3 is CSARDRRGASYNSPLHF. The DNA for the CDR3 is TGCAGTGCTAGAGACCGGAGGGGGGCCTCCTATAATTCACCCCTCCACTTT. This chain links TRBV20-1 with TRBJ1-6, with a weak D call TRBD1 (6 bases). The CDR3 extends over 17 amino acids. V was clipped by 0 bases and J by 0 bases, with 12 bases between them. Germline CDR1 is DFQATT and CDR2 is SNEGSKA (reference sequence).